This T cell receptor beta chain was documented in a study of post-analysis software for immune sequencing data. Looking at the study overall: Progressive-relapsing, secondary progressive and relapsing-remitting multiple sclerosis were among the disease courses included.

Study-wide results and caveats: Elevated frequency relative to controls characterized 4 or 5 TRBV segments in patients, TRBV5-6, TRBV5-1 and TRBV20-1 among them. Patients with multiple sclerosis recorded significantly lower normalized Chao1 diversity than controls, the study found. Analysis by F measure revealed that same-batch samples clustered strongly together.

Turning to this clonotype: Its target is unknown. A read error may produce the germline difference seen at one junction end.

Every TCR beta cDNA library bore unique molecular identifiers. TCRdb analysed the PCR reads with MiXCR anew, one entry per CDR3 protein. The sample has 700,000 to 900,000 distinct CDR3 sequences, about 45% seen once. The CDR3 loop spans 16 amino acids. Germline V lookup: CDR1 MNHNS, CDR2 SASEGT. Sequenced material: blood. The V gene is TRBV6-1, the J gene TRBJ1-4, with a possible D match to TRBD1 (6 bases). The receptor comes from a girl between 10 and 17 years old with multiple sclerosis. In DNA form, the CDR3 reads TGTGCCAGCAGTGGCGGGACATCCTGGCGCTACGAAAAGCTGTTTTTT. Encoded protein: CASSGGTSWRYEKLFF.